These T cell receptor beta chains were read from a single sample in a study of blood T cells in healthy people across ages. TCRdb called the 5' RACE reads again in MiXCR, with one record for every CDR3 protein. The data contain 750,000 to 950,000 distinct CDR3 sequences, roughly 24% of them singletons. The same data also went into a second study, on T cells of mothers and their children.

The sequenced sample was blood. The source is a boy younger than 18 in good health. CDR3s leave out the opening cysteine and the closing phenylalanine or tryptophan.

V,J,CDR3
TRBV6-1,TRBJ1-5,ASSEFTGDQPQH
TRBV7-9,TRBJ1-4,ASSSSRQGRANEKLF
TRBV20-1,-,SARPRDRETYEQY
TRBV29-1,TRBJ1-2,SAPGVGDYGYT
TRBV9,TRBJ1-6,ASSVDPNSYNSPLH
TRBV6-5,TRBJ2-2,ASRPLAGELF
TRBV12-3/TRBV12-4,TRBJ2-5,ASSLQQRETQY
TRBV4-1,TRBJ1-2,ASSQDLEDFYGYT
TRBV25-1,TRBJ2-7,ASLAWGEQY
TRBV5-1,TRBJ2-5,ASSWGGPGETQY
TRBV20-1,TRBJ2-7,SARDETRRLGEQY
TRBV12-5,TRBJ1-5,ASGLNYRDGNQPQR
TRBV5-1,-,ASSYGLAGGRNEQF
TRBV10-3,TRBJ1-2,AISESTVGGYT
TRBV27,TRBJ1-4,ASSPSLTGHNEKLF
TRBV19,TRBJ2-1,ASSEEGAGRNEQF
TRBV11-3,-,ASSPGTSDLTGGTQY
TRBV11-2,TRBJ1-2,ASSLDLGALYGYT
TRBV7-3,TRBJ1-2,ASSPDTDYGYT
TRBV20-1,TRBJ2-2,SARGGGSTYANTGELF
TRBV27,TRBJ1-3,ASSFSVSGNTIY
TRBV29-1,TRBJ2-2,SVPQGSGELF
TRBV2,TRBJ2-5,ASNRDRGRETQY
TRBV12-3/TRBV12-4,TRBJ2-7,ASSLSGRRSSDQY
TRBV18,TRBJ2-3,ASSPRAGASTDTQY
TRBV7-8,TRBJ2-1,ASKLADPSYNEQF
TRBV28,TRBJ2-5,ASSWGPAGALETQY
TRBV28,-,ASSLGQGPFEQY
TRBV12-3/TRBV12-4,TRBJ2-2,ASRRQDTGELF
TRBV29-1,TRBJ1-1,SVRGVQAHTGTEAF
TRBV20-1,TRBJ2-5,SATQPGGAQGEQY
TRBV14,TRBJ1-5,ASSQVGGSAQH
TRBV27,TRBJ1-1,ASSPSGEYTEAF
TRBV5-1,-,ASSFGTLSQGAYEQY
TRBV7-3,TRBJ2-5,ASSLYGGNQETQY
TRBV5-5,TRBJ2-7,ASSSTYQEIQY
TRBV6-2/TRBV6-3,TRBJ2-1,ASSGLPYNEQF
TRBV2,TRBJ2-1,ASSDRGRGSDEQF
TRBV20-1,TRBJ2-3,SARDPAGGPTDTQY
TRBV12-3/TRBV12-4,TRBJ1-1,ASSSQTQSGTEAF
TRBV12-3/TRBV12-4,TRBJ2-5,ASSPLSGAETQY
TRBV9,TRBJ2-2,ASSVGWDWTGELF
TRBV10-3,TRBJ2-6,AISERKGSGANVLT
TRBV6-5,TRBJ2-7,ASSGGGRRYEQY
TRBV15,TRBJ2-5,ATSRDPGVGQGAQY